The T cell receptor beta chain under discussion was sequenced for a study of T-cell reconstitution after alpha-beta-depleted transplantation in children. V shed 5 bases, J shed 4 bases, and the junction held 6 bases outside the gene matches. The CDR3 is made up of 14 amino acids. CDR1 and CDR2 from the germline V gene are DFQATT and SNEGSKA (reference sequence). This clonotype has a handful of counts. The antigen remains unidentified. Broader study findings: From newly produced T cells came most of the T-cell counts and diversity one year after transplant.

Library preparation (for TCRbeta) was performed with unique molecular identifiers. TCRdb re-called the PCR reads with MiXCR, one entry per CDR3 protein. The sample lists some 830,000 distinct CDR3 sequences, about 15% occurring once. This clonotype was obtained from a male patient younger than 18 who had a stem cell transplant for acute lymphoblastic leukemia, so the T cells may come from the graft donor. This chain connects TRBV20-1 to TRBJ2-3; 10 bases align to TRBD2. The input for sequencing was PBMCs, mostly from graft donor cells, taken 360 days after TCRalphabeta/CD19-depleted stem cell transplant. CDR3 DNA sequence: TGCAGTGCTGCTAGCGGGAGAGGACCAGATACGCAGTATTTT. Translating gives CSAASGRGPDTQYF.